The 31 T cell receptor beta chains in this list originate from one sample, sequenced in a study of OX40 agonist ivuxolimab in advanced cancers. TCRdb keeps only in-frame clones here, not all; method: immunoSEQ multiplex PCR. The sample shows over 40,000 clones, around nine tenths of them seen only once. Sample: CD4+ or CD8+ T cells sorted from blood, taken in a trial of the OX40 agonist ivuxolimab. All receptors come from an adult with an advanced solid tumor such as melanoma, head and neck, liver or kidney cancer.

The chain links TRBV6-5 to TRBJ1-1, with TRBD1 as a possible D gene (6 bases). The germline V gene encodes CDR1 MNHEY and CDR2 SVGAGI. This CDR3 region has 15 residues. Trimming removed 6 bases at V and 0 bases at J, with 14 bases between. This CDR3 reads CASRRQEKMNTEAFF. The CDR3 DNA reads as TGTGCCAGCAGGCGACAGGAAAAGATGAACACTGAAGCTTTCTTT.

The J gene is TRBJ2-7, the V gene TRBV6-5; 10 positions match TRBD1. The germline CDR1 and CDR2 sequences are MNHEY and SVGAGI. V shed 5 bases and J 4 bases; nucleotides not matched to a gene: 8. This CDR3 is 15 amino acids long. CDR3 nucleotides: TGTGCCAGCAGTGCACCCGGGACAGGGGTATACGAGCAGTACTTC. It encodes CASSAPGTGVYEQYF.

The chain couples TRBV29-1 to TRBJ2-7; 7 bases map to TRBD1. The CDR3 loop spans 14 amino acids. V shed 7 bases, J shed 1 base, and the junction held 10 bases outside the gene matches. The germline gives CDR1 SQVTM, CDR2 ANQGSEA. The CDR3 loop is CSATLGQTSYEQYF. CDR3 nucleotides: TGCAGCGCCACGCTGGGACAGACATCCTACGAGCAGTACTTC.

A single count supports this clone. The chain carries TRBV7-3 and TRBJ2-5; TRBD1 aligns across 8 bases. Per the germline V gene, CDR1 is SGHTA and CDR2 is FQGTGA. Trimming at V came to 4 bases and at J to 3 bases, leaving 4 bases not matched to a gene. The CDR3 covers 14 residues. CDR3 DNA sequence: TGTGCCAGCAGCTCGACAGGGGCAAAAGAGACCCAGTACTTC. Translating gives CASSSTGAKETQYF.

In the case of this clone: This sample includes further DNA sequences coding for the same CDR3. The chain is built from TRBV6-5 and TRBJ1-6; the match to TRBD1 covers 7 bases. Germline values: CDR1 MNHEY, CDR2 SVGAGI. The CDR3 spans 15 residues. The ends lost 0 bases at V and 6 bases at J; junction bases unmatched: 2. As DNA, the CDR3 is TGTGCCAGCAGTTACTCAGGGACAGCTAATTCACCCCTCCACTTT. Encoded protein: CASSYSGTANSPLHF.

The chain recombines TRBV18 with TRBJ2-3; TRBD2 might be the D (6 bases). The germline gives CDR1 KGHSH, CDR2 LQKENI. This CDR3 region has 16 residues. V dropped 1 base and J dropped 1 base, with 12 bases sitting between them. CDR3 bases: TGTGCCAGCTCACCACTGGGGGGAGGACGCACAGATACGCAGTATTTT. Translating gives CASSPLGGGRTDTQYF. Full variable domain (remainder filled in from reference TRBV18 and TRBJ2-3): NAGVMQNPRHLVRRRGQEARLRCSPMKGHSHVYWYRQLPEEGLKFMVYLQKENIIDESGMPKERFSAEFPKEGPSILRIQQVVRGDSAAYFCASSPLGGGRTDTQYFGPGTRLTVL.

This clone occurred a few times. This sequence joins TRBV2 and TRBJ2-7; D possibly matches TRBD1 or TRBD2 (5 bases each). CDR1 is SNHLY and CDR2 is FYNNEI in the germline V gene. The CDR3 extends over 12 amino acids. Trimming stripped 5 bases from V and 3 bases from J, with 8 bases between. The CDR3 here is CASSRDGYEQYF. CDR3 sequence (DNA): TGTGCCAGCAGTCGGGACGGCTACGAGCAGTACTTC. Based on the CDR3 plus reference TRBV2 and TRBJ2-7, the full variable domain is EPEVTQTPSHQVTQMGQEVILRCVPISNHLYFYWYRQILGQKVEFLVSFYNNEISEKSEIFDDQFSVERPDGSNFTLKIRSTKLEDSAMYFCASSRDGYEQYFGPGTRLTVT.

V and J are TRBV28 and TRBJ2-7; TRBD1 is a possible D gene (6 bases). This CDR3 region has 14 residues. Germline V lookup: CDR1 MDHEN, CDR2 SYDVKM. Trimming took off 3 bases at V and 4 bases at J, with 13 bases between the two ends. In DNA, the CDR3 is TGTGCCAGCAGTTTGCCGGGACAACGGTACGAGCAGTACTTC. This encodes CASSLPGQRYEQYF.

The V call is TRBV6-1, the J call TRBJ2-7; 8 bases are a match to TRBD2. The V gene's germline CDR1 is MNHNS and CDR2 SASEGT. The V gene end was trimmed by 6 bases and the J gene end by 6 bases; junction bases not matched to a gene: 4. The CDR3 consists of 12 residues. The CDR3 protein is CASRYGRVEQYF. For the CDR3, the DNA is TGTGCCAGCAGGTACGGGAGGGTCGAGCAGTACTTC.

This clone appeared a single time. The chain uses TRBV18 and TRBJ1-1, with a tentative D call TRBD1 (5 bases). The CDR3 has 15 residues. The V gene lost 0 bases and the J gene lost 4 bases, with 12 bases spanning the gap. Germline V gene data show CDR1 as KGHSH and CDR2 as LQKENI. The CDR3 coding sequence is TGTGCCAGCTCACCACCAGGGGTGAGGAGCACTGAAGCTTTCTTT. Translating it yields CASSPPGVRSTEAFF.

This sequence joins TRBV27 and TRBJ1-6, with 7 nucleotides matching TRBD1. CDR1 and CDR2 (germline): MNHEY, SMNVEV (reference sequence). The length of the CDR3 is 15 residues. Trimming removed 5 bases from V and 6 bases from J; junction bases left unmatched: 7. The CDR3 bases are TGTGCCAGCAGTCTGGGACAGAGGCCTAATTCACCCCTCCACTTT. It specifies CASSLGQRPNSPLHF.

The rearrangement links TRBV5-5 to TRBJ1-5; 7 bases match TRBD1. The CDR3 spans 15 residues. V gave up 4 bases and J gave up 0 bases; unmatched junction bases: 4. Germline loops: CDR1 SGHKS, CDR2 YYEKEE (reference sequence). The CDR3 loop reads CASSGDSLSNQPQHF. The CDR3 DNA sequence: TGTGCCAGCAGCGGGGACAGCCTTAGCAATCAGCCCCAGCATTTT. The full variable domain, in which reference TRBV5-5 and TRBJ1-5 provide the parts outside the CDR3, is DAGVTQSPTHLIKTRGQQVTLRCSPISGHKSVSWYQQVLGQGPQFIFQYYEKEERGRGNFPDRFSARQFPNYSSELNVNALLLGDSALYLCASSGDSLSNQPQHFGDGTRLSIL.

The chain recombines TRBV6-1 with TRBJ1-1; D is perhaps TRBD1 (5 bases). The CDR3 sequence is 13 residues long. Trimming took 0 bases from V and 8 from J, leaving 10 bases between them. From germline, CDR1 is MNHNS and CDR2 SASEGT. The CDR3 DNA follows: TGTGCCAGCAGTGAAGCGGGGGAGAGAGAAGCTTTCTTT. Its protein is CASSEAGEREAFF.

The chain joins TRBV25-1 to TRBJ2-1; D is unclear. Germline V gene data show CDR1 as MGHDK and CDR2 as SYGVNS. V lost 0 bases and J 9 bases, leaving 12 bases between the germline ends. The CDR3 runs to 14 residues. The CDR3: CASSEYIRQAEQFF. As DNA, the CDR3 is TGTGCCAGCAGTGAATATATAAGGCAGGCTGAGCAGTTCTTC. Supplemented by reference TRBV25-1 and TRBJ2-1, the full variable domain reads EADIYQTPRYLVIGTGKKITLECSQTMGHDKMYWYQQDPGMELHLIHYSYGVNSTEKGDLSSESTVSRIRTEHFPLTLESARPSHTSQYLCASSEYIRQAEQFFGPGTRLTVL.

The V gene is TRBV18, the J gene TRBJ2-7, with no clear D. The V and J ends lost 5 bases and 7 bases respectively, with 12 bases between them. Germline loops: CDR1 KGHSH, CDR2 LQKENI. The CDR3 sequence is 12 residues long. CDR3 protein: CASSYFTEEQYF. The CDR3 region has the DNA TGTGCCAGCTCATACTTCACCGAGGAGCAGTACTTC.

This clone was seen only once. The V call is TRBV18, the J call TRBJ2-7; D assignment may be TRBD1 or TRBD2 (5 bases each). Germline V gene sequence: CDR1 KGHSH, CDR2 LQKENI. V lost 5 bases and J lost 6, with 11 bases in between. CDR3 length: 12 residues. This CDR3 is CASSNERGEQYF. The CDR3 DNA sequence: TGTGCCAGCTCAAATGAGAGGGGCGAGCAGTACTTC.

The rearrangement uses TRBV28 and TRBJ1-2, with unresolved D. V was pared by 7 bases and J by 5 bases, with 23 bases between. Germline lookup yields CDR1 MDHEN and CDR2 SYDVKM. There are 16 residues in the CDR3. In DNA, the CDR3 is TGTGCCAGCAACGCCCCCCGCGGAGGGTCGAAGTATGGCTACACCTTC. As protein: CASNAPRGGSKYGYTF.

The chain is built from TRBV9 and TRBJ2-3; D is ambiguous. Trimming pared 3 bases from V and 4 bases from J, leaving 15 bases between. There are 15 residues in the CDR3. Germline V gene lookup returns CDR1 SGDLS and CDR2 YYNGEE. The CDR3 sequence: CASSGSPPVADTQYF. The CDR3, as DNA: TGTGCCAGCAGCGGCTCCCCCCCAGTGGCAGATACGCAGTATTTT.

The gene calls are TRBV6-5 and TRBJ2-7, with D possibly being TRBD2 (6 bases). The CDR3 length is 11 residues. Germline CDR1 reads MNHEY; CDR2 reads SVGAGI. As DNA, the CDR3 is TGTTCCGCGGGGAGCTCCTACGAGCAGTACTTC. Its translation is CSAGSSYEQYF.

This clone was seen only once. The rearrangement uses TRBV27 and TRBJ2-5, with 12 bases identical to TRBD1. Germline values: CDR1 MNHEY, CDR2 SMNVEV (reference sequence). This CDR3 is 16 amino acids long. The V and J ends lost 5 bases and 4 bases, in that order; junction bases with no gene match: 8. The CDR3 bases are TGTGCCAGCAGTCGCCGGGACAGGGGGCGTCGAGAGACCCAGTACTTC. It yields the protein CASSRRDRGRRETQYF.

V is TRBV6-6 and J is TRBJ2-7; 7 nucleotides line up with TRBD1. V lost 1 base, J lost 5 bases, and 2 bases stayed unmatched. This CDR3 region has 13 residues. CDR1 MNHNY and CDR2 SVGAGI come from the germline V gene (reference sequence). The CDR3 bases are TGTGCCAGCAGTTACTGGGGACAGAACGAGCAGTACTTC. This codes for CASSYWGQNEQYF.

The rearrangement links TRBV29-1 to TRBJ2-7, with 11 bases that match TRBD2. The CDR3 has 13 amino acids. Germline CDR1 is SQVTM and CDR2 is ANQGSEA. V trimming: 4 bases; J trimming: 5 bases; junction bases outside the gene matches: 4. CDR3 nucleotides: TGCAGCGTTGGAACTAGCGGGAGAAACGAGCAGTACTTC. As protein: CSVGTSGRNEQYF.

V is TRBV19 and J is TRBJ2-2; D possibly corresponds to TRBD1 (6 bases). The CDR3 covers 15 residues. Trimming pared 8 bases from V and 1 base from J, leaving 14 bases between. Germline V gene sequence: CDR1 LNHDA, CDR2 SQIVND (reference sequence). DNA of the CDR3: TGTGCCAGTTGGCCGGGACACCTGAACACCGGGGAGCTGTTTTTT. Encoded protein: CASWPGHLNTGELFF. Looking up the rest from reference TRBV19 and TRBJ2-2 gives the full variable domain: DGGITQSPKYLFRKEGQNVTLSCEQNLNHDAMYWYRQDPGQGLRLIYYSQIVNDFQKGDIAEGYSVSREKKESFPLTVTSAQKNPTAFYLCASWPGHLNTGELFFGEGSRLTVL.

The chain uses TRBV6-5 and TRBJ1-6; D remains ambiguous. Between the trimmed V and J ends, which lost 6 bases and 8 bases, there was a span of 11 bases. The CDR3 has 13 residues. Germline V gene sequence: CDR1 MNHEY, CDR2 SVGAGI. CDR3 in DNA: TGTGCCAGCAGAAGCGAGACGGATTCACCCCTCCACTTT. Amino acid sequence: CASRSETDSPLHF.

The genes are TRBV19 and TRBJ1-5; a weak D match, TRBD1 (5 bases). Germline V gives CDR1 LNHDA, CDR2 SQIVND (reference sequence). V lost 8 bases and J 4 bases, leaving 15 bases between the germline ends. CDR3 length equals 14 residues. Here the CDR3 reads CASAGTGGNQPQHF. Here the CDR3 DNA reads TGTGCCAGTGCGGGGACCGGAGGTAATCAGCCCCAGCATTTT.

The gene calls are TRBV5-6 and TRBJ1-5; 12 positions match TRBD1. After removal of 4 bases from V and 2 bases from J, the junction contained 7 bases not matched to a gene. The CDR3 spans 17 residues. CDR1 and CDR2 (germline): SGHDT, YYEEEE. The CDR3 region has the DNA TGTGCCAGCAGCCTGATGGGGACAGGGGGCGGCAATCAGCCCCAGCATTTT. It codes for CASSLMGTGGGNQPQHF.

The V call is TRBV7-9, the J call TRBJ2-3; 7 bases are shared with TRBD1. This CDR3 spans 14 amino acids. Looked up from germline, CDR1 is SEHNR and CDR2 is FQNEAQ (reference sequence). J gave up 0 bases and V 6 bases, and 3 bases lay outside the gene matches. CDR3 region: CASRPDRSTDTQYF. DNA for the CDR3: TGTGCCAGCAGGCCGGACAGGAGCACAGATACGCAGTATTTT.

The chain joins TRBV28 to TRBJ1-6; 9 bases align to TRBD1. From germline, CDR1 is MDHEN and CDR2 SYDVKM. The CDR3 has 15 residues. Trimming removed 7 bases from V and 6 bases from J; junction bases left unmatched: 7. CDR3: CASIQTGGGNSPLHF. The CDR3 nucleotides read TGTGCCAGCATCCAAACAGGGGGCGGTAATTCACCCCTCCACTTT.

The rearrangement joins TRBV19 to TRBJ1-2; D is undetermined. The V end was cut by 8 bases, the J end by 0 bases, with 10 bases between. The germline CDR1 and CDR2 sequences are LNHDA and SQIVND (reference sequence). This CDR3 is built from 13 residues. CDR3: CASQEKSNYGYTF. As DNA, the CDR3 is TGTGCCAGTCAGGAGAAGTCTAACTATGGCTACACCTTC.

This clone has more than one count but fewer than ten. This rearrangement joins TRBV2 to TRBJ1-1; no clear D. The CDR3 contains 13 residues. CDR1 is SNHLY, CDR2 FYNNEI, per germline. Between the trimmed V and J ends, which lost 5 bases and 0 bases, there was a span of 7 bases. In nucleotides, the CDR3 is TGTGCCAGCAGTACGGAGATGAACACTGAAGCTTTCTTT. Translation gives CASSTEMNTEAFF.

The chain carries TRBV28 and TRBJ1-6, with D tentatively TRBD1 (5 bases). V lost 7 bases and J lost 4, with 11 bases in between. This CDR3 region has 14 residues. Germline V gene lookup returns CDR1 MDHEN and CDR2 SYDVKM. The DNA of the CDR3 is TGTGCCAGCAAACTAGACAGTTATAATTCACCCCTCCACTTT. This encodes CASKLDSYNSPLHF.